The rows below give T cell receptor beta chains drawn from one sample of a study of regulatory T cells in long-lasting Graves disease. TCRdb reprocessed the multiplex PCR reads via MiXCR and lists one record per CDR3 protein. Here the sample spans 450,000 to 500,000 distinct CDR3 sequences, about 17% being singletons. The same specimen was also included in a second study, on T cells in Graves' hyperthyroidism and ophthalmopathy.

The sequences come from peripheral blood mononuclear cells (PBMCs), collected at new diagnosis, from a patient treated with antithyroid drugs. These receptors all stem from a man aged 40-55 years with Graves disease. The CDR3 runs from the conserved cysteine through the conserved F or W. D genes are given only for firm matches. Where a row states a size, it is once, few, many or the class of an expanded clone; other rows omit it.

TGTGCCAGCAGTTTAGAGGGGACAGGGGGCCTCACTGAAGCTTTCTTT CASSLEGTGGLTEAFF TRBV12-3/TRBV12-4 TRBD1 TRBJ1-1 many
TGTGCCAGCAGCTTAGTCTCTGGGGACTATGGCTACACCTTC CASSLVSGDYGYTF TRBV7-9 NA TRBJ1-2 many
TGTGCCAGTAAACGGGACGACTCCTACGAGCAGTACTTC CASKRDDSYEQYF TRBV19 NA TRBJ2-7 NA
TGCGCCAGCAGCCCCGGGGTGGCGAACACCGGGGAGCTGTTTTTT CASSPGVANTGELFF TRBV5-1 NA TRBJ2-2 NA
TGTGCCAGCAGCTTAACCCCCCCAGCGAGGACCACAGATACGCAGTATTTT CASSLTPPARTTDTQYF TRBV7-3 NA TRBJ2-3 NA
TGTGCCAGTAAGCCAAGACCGATAATGAACACTGAAGCTTTCTTT CASKPRPIMNTEAFF TRBV19 NA TRBJ1-1 NA
TGCAGTGCTTTCCCCCCATCCGGGACTAGCGGGAGTCACTACGAGCAGTACTTC CSAFPPSGTSGSHYEQYF TRBV20-1 TRBD2 TRBJ2-7 many
TGTGCCAGCAGCCCCTTGGGGACAGGATACTACGAGCAGTACTTC CASSPLGTGYYEQYF TRBV7-9 TRBD1 TRBJ2-7 NA
TGTGCCAGCAGCCGCAACGACGCAGGAGAGACCCAGTACTTC CASSRNDAGETQYF TRBV11-2 NA TRBJ2-5 many
TGTGCCAGCAGTTTCCCACTAGCGGGAAACACAGATACGCAGTATTTT CASSFPLAGNTDTQYF TRBV28 TRBD2 TRBJ2-3 medium-sized
TGCAGTGCTACTACCGGGACTAGCGGGTGGGATGAGCAGTTCTTC CSATTGTSGWDEQFF TRBV20-1 TRBD2 TRBJ2-1 many
TGCAGCGTTGAAGGGGCAATAGGAGTACGGGAGACCCAGTACTTC CSVEGAIGVRETQYF TRBV29-1 NA TRBJ2-5 NA
TGTGCCAGCAGTTACTTACCCCGGGTTGTGATCACCGGGGAGCTGTTTTTT CASSYLPRVVITGELFF TRBV6-2/TRBV6-3 NA TRBJ2-2 many
TGCGCCAGCAGCCAAGATGTCGGGGACGAGCAGTACTTC CASSQDVGDEQYF TRBV4-1 NA TRBJ2-7 many